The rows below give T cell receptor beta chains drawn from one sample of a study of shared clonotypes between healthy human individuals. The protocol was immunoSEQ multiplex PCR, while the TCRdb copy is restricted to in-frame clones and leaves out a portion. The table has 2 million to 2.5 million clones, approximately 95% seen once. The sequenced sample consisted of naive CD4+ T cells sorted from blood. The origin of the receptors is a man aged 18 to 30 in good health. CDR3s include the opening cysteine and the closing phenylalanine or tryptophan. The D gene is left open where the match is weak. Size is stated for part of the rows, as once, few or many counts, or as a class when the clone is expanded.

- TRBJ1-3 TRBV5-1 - TGCGCCAGCAGCTCCTCGACAAGCTCTGGAAACACCATATATTTT CASSSSTSSGNTIYF
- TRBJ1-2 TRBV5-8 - TGTGCCAGCAGCTGGACCGGGACAAACTATGGCTACACCTTC CASSWTGTNYGYTF
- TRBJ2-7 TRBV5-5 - TGTGCCAGCAGCCCTGGAAGGGTGGGCTACGAGCAGTACTTC CASSPGRVGYEQYF
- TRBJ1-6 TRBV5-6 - TGTGCCAGCAGCTTGGGCGCCTTCAATTCACCCCTCCACTTT CASSLGAFNSPLHF
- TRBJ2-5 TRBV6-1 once TGTGCCAGCAGAGGGGGCGGGGGTGCAGAGACCCAGTACTTC CASRGGGGAETQYF
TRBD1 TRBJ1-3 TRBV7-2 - TGTGCCAGCAGCACCTCCCGGGGGACAGGGTATGGAAACACCATATATTTT CASSTSRGTGYGNTIYF
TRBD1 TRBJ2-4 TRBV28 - TGTGCCAGCAGTCCACAGGGGTACGGAGACATTCAGTACTTC CASSPQGYGDIQYF
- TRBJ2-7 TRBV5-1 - TGCGCCAGCAGCTTGGGATCTCCGGGTCTGGAGCAGTACTTC CASSLGSPGLEQYF
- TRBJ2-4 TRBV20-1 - TGCAGTGCTTTGAGTAAAAACATTCAGTACTTC CSALSKNIQYF
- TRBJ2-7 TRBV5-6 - TGTGCCAGCAGCTTGGTTAGAGGGAACACCTACGAGCAGTACTTC CASSLVRGNTYEQYF
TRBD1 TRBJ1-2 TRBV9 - TGTGCCAGCAGAGGCTCCGGGACAGGGACTCTTGCTTCGGGGGGCTACACCTTC CASRGSGTGTLASGGYTF
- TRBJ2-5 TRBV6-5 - TGTGCCAGCGCCCTAATTCTGGGGGAAGAGACCCAGTACTTC CASALILGEETQYF
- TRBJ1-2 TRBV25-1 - TGTGCCAGCAGTGAAGGGGCAGGAGATGGCTACACCTTC CASSEGAGDGYTF
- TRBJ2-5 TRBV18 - TGTGCCAGCTCAACTACTAGGGAGACCCAGTACTTC CASSTTRETQYF
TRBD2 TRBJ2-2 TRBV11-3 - TGTGCCAGCAGCTTTAGGGCGGGAGAGACCGGGGAGCTGTTTTTT CASSFRAGETGELFF
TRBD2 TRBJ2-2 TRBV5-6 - TGTGCCAGCAGCTTGGAACTAGCGGGGACGAACACCGGGGAGCTGTTTTTT CASSLELAGTNTGELFF
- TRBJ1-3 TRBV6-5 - TGTGCCAGCACAAGTGACTCTGGAAACACCATATATTTT CASTSDSGNTIYF
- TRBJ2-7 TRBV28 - TGTGCCAGCGGCACCGCCATCTCCTCCTACGAGCAGTACTTC CASGTAISSYEQYF
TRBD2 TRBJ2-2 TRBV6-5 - TGTGCCAGCAGCCTAGCGGGGGGCCACACCGGGGAGCTGTTTTTT CASSLAGGHTGELFF
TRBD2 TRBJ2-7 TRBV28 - TGTGCCACCCTACTAGCGGGGGGTCCCTACGAGCAGTACTTC CATLLAGGPYEQYF
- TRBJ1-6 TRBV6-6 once TGTGCCAGCAGTTACTCTTATCTCAACGGTTCACCCCTCCACTTT CASSYSYLNGSPLHF
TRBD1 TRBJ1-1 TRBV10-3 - TGTGCCATCAGGGACACGGGACAGATGAACACTGAAGCTTTCTTT CAIRDTGQMNTEAFF
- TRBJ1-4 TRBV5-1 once TGCGCCAGCAGCTTTGGAGTCTCCGTTGAAAAACTGTTTTTT CASSFGVSVEKLFF
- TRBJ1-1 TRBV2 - TGTGCCAGCAGTGACTCGGGACCGACGAGGGCTGAAGCTTTCTTT CASSDSGPTRAEAFF
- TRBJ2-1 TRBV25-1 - TGTGCCAGCAGTGAATTCCGTGAGCAGTTCTTC CASSEFREQFF
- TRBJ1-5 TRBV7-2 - TGTGCCAGCAGCTTAGTTGTGGGGAATCAGCCCCAGCATTTT CASSLVVGNQPQHF
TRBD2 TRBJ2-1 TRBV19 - TGTGCCAGTAGTATAGTGGCTAGCGGGGGCTACAATGAGCAGTTCTTC CASSIVASGGYNEQFF
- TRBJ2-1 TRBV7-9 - TGTGCCAGCAGCATTGGCGGATTAAATGAGCAGTTCTTC CASSIGGLNEQFF
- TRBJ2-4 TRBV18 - TGTGCCAGCTCACGGGACGAAAACATTCAGTACTTC CASSRDENIQYF
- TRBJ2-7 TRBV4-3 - TGCGCCAGCAGCCAAGATCCCTCAGGGGTGGGGGAGCAGTACTTC CASSQDPSGVGEQYF
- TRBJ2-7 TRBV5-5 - TGTGCCAGCAGCCTGGGACCGAACGACCGGGGCGAGCAGTACTTC CASSLGPNDRGEQYF
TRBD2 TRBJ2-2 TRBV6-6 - TGTGCCAGCAGTAGACTAGCGGGGGGTAACACCGGGGAGCTGTTTTTT CASSRLAGGNTGELFF
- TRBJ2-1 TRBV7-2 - TGTGCCACCGCCCCCACTAGCCGAATATCTACTGAGCAGTTCTTC CATAPTSRISTEQFF
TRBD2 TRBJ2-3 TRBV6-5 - TGTGCCAGCCGGGGACTAGCAGGAGATACGCAGTATTTT CASRGLAGDTQYF
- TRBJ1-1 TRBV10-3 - TGTGCCACTACCGAGGGCTTGAACACTGAAGCTTTCTTT CATTEGLNTEAFF
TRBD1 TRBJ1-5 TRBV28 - TGTGCCAGCAGACCGACAGGGGCCAATCAGCCCCAGCATTTT CASRPTGANQPQHF
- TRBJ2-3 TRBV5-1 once TGCGCCAGCAGCTTGGCAGGGGGGACTAGCACAGATACGCAGTATTTT CASSLAGGTSTDTQYF
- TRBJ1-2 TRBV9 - TGTGCCAGCAGCGTAGAGGACAGATCCTATGGCTACACCTTC CASSVEDRSYGYTF
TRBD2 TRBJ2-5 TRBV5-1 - TGCGCCAGCAGCTGGGCCGGGACTAGCGTAAAGACCCAGTACTTC CASSWAGTSVKTQYF